The subject of this entry is one T cell receptor beta chain. This receptor's antigen is unknown. No quality values exist for individual bases; no much larger clone is one base distant. The data were taken from a study of identical twins (dated by TCRdb to 2016 to 2017). For the wider study: The study deep-sequenced TCR alpha and beta repertoires from monozygotic twins, unrelated adults of various ages and cord blood to test whether fetal clonotypes persist. To rule out contamination, replicate twin experiments were performed at different times with different library preparation protocols. Overall study results and their limits: In monozygotic twins, out-of-frame TCR alpha sharing was systematically underestimated by recombination models, although the models agreed with sharing between unrelated individuals. Compared with coincidental sharing between unrelated individuals, an excess of low generation-probability sequences was observed among out-of-frame TCR alpha sequences shared between twins. In beta out-of-frame sequences, excess twin sharing was weaker, because having fewer shared sequences lowered the signal-to-noise ratio. Because the same donors could not be followed over many years, the conclusions depended on cross-sectional statistical analysis. Invariant T cells such as MAIT and iNKT could partly confound zero-insertion analyses, though diverse VJ usage argued against this for most clonotypes. Fewer insertions were carried by abundant cord blood beta clonotypes, a similar but weaker trend appeared in young adult naive repertoires, and no such trend appeared in memory repertoires.

Library generation was performed with 5' RACE. Reads for this sample came from an Illumina HiSeq 2000. A universal primer binding site was added through template switching, and the final cDNA carried a unique molecular identifier so that TCR cDNA molecules could be counted accurately. Specific primers in the conserved constant-segment region were used to synthesize first-strand cDNA for TCR alpha and beta chains. To control for contamination, each cDNA library was double barcoded with a SMART-Mk sample barcode plus Illumina barcodes. Two successive PCR steps introduced TruSeq adapter sequences along with Illumina sample barcodes. The Illumina HiSeq platform was used with custom primers to sequence TCR alpha and beta cDNA libraries. The authors' pipeline ran thus. MiGEC processed the raw reads to extract unique molecular identifiers, while MiXCR was used to determine the CDR3 positions. Recombination models were inferred per individual with the repgenHMM and IGoR tools using an EM algorithm. The analysis of shared clonotypes was done with the tcR package in R, with sharing normalized by the product of cloneset sizes. Out-of-frame nonproductive sequences were analyzed to study raw recombination free of thymic and clonal selection effects. TCRdb applied fastp at Q25 and MiXCR to the public reads, then kept only in-frame beta chains. Each record represents a unique CDR3 protein, reported with the most common genes and DNA among its rows. V and J calls and clone size were set by TCRdb, not the authors. The sample table lists about 700,000 distinct CDR3 sequences, 8% to 9% of them with a count of one. The ten top clones hold more than 0.75% of the sample.

All donors were healthy Caucasians. Three pairs of female monozygotic twins, all aged roughly 18 to 29 years, were included in the twin cohort. The RNA used for TCR libraries was isolated from peripheral blood mononuclear cells. Sequences SGHTA (CDR1) and FQGNSA (CDR2) are obtained from the germline V gene. Measured from the cysteine to the phenylalanine, the CDR3 is 13 residues long. The read is trimmed to its CDR3 DNA, 39 bases read in frame from base 1. The junction carries 9 bases between V and J, which are trimmed by 2 bases and 4 bases respectively. Another study also made use of these data, one on yellow fever vaccine responses in identical twins. The second study reports: The T cell response to vaccination in identical twins was reported by the authors to appear partly convergent and partly personalized. Focusing on identical twins, the study followed the T cell clones that responded to the vaccine, and did so with precision.

The sequenced material came from PBMCs. The clonotype was recovered from a woman between 18 and 29 years old in good health. Recombination linked TRBV7-2 to TRBJ2-7; no D gene is confidently identified. The bases are TGTGCCAGCAGCTTAAGGTTAGAGTACGAGCAGTACTTC. It is translated as CASSLRLEYEQYF.